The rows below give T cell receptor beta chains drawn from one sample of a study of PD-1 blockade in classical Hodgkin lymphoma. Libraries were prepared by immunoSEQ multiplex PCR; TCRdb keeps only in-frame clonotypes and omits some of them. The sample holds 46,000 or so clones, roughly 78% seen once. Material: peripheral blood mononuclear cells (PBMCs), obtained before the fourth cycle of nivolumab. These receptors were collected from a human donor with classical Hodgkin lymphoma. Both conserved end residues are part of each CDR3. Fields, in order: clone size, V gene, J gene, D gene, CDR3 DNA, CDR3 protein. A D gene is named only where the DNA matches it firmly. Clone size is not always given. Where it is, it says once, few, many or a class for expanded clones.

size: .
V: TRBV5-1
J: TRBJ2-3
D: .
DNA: TGCGCCAGCAGCTTGGACTCGTTCACAGATACGCAGTATTTT
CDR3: CASSLDSFTDTQYF

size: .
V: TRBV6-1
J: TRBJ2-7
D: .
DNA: TGTGCCAGCAGTCCGAACTGGAACGAGCAGTACTTC
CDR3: CASSPNWNEQYF

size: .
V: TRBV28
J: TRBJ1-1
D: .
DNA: TGTGCCAGCAGTTTGGGCGGCGCAACAGCCACTGAAGCTTTCTTT
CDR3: CASSLGGATATEAFF

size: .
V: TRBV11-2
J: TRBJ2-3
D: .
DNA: TGTGCCAGCAGCTTAGATGGGCTAGCAGTAGATACGCAGTATTTT
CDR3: CASSLDGLAVDTQYF

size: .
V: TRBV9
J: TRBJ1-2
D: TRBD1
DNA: TGTGCCAGCACCATTGACAGGGACTATGGCTACACCTTC
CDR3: CASTIDRDYGYTF

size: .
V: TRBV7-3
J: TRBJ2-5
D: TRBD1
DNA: TGTGCCAGCAGCTTAAATACAGGGGCACAAGAGACCCAGTACTTC
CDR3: CASSLNTGAQETQYF

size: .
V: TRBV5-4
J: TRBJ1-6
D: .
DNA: TGTGCCAGCAGCCAAGATACGGGCAGGGGAGGCTCACCCCTCCACTTT
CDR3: CASSQDTGRGGSPLHF

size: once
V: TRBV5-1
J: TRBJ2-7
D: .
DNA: TGCGCCAGCAGCTTGGCCGGTCCGGGAAACCCCTACGAGCAGTACTTC
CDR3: CASSLAGPGNPYEQYF

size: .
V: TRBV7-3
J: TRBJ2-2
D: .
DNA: TGTGCCAGCAGCCTTAACACGGCCGGGGAGCTGTTTTTT
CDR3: CASSLNTAGELFF

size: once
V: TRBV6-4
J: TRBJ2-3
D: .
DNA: TGTGCCAGCAGTGACGGAGAACAGGGTGCAGATACGCAGTATTTT
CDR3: CASSDGEQGADTQYF

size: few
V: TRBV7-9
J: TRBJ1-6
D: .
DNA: TGTGCCAGCAGCTTCGGCCAGAAAAATTCACCCCTCCACTTT
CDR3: CASSFGQKNSPLHF

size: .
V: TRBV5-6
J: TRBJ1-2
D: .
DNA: TGTGCCAGCAGCTTGGAACAGGGAAGACGTGGCTACACCTTC
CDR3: CASSLEQGRRGYTF

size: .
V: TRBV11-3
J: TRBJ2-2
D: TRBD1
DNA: TGTGCCAGCAGCTCTGGGACAGGGGTAGACACCGGGGAGCTGTTTTTT
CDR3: CASSSGTGVDTGELFF

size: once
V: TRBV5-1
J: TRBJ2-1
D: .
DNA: TGCGCCAGCATGCCGGACAGTCCCTACAATGAGCAGTTCTTC
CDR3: CASMPDSPYNEQFF

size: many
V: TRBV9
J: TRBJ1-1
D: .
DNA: TGTGCCAGCAGCCCCCAGATAAGTGTGAACACTGAAGCTTTCTTT
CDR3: CASSPQISVNTEAFF

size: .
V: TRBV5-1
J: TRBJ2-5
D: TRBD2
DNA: TGCGCCAGCAGCCCCCGAACTAGCGGGGGGTTCCAAGAGACCCAGTACTTC
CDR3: CASSPRTSGGFQETQYF

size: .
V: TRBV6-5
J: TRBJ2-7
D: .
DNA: TGTGCCAGCAGGCCCCAGGGGTCGTACTACGAGCAGTACTTC
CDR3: CASRPQGSYYEQYF

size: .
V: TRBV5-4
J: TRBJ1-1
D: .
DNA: TGTGCCAGCAGACCCGGCAGGGTGGGCACTGAAGCTTTCTTT
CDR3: CASRPGRVGTEAFF

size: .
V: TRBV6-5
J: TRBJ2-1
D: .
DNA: TGTGCCAGCAGTTCCCCGCAGCAGGGGCAGTTCTTC
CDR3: CASSSPQQGQFF

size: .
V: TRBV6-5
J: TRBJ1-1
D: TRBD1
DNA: TGTGCCAGCAGGCGGACAGGGGGCGACACTGAAGCTTTCTTT
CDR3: CASRRTGGDTEAFF

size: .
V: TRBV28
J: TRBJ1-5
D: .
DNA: TGTGCCAGCAACCGGAGCAATCAGCCCCAGCATTTT
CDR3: CASNRSNQPQHF

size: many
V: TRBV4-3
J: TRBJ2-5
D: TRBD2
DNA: TGCGCCAGCAGCCAGGAAATGGAGCGGGGGGTCCGCTTGGAGACCCAGTACTTC
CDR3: CASSQEMERGVRLETQYF

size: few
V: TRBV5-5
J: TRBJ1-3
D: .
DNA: TGTGCCAGCAGCTGGCCGGGAAACACCATATATTTT
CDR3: CASSWPGNTIYF

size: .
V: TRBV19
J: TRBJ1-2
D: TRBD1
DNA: TGTGCCAGTAGTAACCGACCGGGACAGGGGATCGGCGGCTACACCTTC
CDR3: CASSNRPGQGIGGYTF

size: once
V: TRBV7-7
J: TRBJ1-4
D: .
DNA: TGTGCTAGCAGCTTAGGGGGGGCTAATGAAAAACTGTTTTTT
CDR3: CASSLGGANEKLFF

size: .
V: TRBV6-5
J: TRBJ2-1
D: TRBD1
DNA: TGTGCCAGCACTTCAGTTCAGGGGGCTGGGAATGAGCAGTTCTTC
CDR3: CASTSVQGAGNEQFF

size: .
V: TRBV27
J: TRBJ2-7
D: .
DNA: TGTGCCAGCGTACCGGAGCAGAGGCGGGGTTCCTACGAGCAGTACTTC
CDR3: CASVPEQRRGSYEQYF

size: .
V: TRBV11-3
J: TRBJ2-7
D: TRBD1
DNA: TGTGCCAGCAGCTCCCCAAGGACAGGGGGCGCATCCTACGAGCAGTACTTC
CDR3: CASSSPRTGGASYEQYF

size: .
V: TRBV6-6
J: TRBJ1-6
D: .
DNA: TGTGCCAGCAGTTCCAGATCAGGGAACAATTCACCCCTCCACTTT
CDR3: CASSSRSGNNSPLHF

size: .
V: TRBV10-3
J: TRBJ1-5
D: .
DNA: TGTGCCATCAGTGTAAATAGCAATCAGCCCCAGCATTTT
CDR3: CAISVNSNQPQHF

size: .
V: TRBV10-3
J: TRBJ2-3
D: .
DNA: TGTGCCATCAGTAGTGGTTGGACAACGACTAGCACAGATACGCAGTATTTT
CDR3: CAISSGWTTTSTDTQYF

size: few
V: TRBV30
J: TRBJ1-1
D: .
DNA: TGTGCCTGGAGCGGACCCTTCAACACTGAAGCTTTCTTT
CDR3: CAWSGPFNTEAFF

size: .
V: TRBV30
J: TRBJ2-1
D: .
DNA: TGTGCCTGGAGTCCCCGGCTCCCGGATGAGCAGTTCTTC
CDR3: CAWSPRLPDEQFF

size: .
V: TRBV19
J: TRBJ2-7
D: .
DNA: TGTGCCAGTAGTATGGGTCCGGACAGCTCCTACGAGCAGTACTTC
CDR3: CASSMGPDSSYEQYF

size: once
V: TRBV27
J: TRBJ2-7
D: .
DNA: TGTGCCAGCAGTTTCTCCAGGGGCTCCTACGAGCAGTACTTC
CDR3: CASSFSRGSYEQYF

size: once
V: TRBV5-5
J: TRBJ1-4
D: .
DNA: TGTGCCAGCAGCTTGGCGGGGGCCCGGGACGAAAAACTGTTTTTT
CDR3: CASSLAGARDEKLFF

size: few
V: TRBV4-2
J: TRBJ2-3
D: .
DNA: TGTGCCAGCAGCCCCAGGGAAACCTCCGCAGATACGCAGTATTTT
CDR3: CASSPRETSADTQYF

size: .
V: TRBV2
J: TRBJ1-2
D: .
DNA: TGTGCCAGCAGCCCCCCGGTGGGGCGAGGCTACACCTTC
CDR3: CASSPPVGRGYTF

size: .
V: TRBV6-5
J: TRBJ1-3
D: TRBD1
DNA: TGTGCCAGCAGTTACTCGGCGGAGGGGGCCGGCACCATATATTTT
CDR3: CASSYSAEGAGTIYF

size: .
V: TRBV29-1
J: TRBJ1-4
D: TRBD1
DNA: TGCAGCGTACGGGACAGGGGTGAAAAACTGTTTTTT
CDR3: CSVRDRGEKLFF

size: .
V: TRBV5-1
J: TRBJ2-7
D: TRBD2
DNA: TGCGCCAGCAGCTCCGGGGGGAACTCCTACGAGCAGTACTTC
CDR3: CASSSGGNSYEQYF

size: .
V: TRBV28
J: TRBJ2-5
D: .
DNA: TGTGCCAGCAGTTCTGCCGGTGGGGCTTCAGGCGGGGAGACCCAGTACTTC
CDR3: CASSSAGGASGGETQYF

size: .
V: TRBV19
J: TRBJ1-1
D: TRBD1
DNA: TGTGCCAGTAGCCCCCGGCAGGGGGCGGGGGGGAGCACTGAAGCTTTCTTT
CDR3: CASSPRQGAGGSTEAFF

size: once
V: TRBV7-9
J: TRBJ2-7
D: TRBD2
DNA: TGTGCCAGCAGCTTAGATCTGGGGGGGAGCTCCTACGAGCAGTACTTC
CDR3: CASSLDLGGSSYEQYF

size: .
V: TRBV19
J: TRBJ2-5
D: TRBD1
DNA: TGTGCCAGTAGTTTTGCCAGGGGGCCCCAAGAGACCCAGTACTTC
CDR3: CASSFARGPQETQYF

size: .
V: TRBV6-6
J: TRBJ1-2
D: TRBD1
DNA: TGTGCCAGCAGCCAACTGGGACAGGGCTATGGCTACACCTTC
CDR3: CASSQLGQGYGYTF

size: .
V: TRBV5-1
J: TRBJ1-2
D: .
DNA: TGCGCCAGCAAAGACGATCAGACGGAGCACTATGGCTACACCTTC
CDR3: CASKDDQTEHYGYTF

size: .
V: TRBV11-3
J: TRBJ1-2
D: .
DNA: TGTGCCAGCAGACAGGCTAGCTATGGCTACACCTTC
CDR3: CASRQASYGYTF

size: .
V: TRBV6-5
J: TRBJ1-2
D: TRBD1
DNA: TGTGCCAGCACACAGGGGTATGGCTACACCTTC
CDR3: CASTQGYGYTF